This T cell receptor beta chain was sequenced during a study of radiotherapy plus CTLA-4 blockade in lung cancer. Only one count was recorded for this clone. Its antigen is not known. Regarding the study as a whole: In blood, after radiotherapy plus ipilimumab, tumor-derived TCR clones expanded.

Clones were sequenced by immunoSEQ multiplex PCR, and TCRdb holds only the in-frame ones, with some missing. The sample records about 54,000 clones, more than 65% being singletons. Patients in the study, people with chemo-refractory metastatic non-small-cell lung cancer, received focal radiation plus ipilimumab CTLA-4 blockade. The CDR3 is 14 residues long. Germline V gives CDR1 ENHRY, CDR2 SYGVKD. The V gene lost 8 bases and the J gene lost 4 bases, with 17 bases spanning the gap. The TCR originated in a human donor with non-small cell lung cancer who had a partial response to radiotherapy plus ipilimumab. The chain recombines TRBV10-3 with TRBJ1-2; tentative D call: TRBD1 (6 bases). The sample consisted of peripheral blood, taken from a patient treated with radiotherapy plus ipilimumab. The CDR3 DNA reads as TGTGCCATCCCTAGCCCAGGGGTGACCTATGGCTACACCTTC. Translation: CAIPSPGVTYGYTF.